This T cell receptor (beta chain) was captured by sequencing in a study of breast tumors, draining lymph nodes, adjacent tissues. Notes on the study in general: Data only fit, rather than demonstrated, lymph node origin of most tumor T cells. Tumor repertoires ranked between lymph nodes and nontumor tissue in diversity, with V and J gene preferences. Data fit most tumor T cells coming from lymph node, expanding in tumor.

This clonotype was found many times. Its antigen is as yet unknown. This may arise from a read error, as a much more abundant clone is one base away. The conserved phenylalanine or tryptophan normally closing the CDR3 is absent here, so this likely arose from a read error. Trimming pared 5 bases from V and 4 bases from J, leaving 14 bases between. Germline values: CDR1 SGHTA, CDR2 FQGNSA. The CDR3 is made up of 14 amino acids. Samples came from axillary lymph nodes draining the breast cancer. Using its own MiXCR run on the multiplex PCR reads, TCRdb lists one record per CDR3 protein. In the table there are about 110,000 distinct CDR3 sequences, more than 25% of which are singletons.

The sample comprised axillary lymph node tissue. The V and J genes are TRBV7-2 and TRBJ2-5, with D tentatively TRBD1 (8 bases). This receptor was identified in a female donor with breast cancer. Some clones in this sample may be carry-over from other donors' samples. The CDR3 protein is CASSTQGGRETQYL. The CDR3 nucleotides read TGTGCCAGCAGCACACAGGGGGGGAGAGAGACCCAGTACCTC.